This T cell receptor (beta chain) was sequenced during a study of cytomegalovirus exposure and HLA in healthy donors. Study results and caveats: According to a later analysis, TCR clusters from the first cohort tended to co-occur in the 120 or so validation repertoires.

Comments on this clone: Antigen: not known.

V was pared by 6 bases and J by 1 base, with 4 bases of the junction left unmatched. This CDR3 comprises 15 residues. Germline assignment: CDR1 SEHNR and CDR2 FQNEAQ (reference sequence). The protocol was immunoSEQ multiplex PCR, while the TCRdb copy is restricted to in-frame clones and leaves out a portion. Of some 73,000 clones in the sample, around nine tenths are singletons; the top ten hold 3.8%. The clonotype originates from a woman aged 18-29 years in good health and CMV-seropositive. The chain has TRBV7-9 and TRBJ2-5, with TRBD1 identical over 11 bases. Source material: PBMCs. CDR3 residues: CASRWTGGSQETQYF. The CDR3 DNA reads TGTGCCAGCAGGTGGACAGGGGGCTCCCAAGAGACCCAGTACTTC.